These T cell receptor beta chains were read from a single sample in a study of T cell responses to AZD1222 COVID-19 vaccine. The table came from immunoSEQ multiplex PCR; TCRdb's copy has only in-frame clones and leaves some out. The sample records approximately 80,000 clones, around 87% being singletons. This specimen consisted of peripheral blood, obtained on day 0 of AZD1222 vaccination. These receptors originate from an adult in good health. CDR3s leave out the opening cysteine and the closing phenylalanine or tryptophan. Clone size is shown for a subset of rows, as once, few, many or a class of expanded clone.

clone_size: .; j_call: TRBJ2-7; v_call: TRBV28; cdr3_aa: ASTLGQGVGEQY
clone_size: .; j_call: TRBJ2-7; v_call: TRBV28; cdr3_aa: ASTEPLGREQY
clone_size: .; j_call: TRBJ1-1; v_call: TRBV6-5; cdr3_aa: ASTPTPDNTEAF
clone_size: few; j_call: TRBJ1-3; v_call: TRBV14; cdr3_aa: ASSLHPGDTIY
clone_size: .; j_call: TRBJ2-7; v_call: TRBV6-5; cdr3_aa: ASSYGGTVKVEQY
clone_size: few; j_call: TRBJ2-2; v_call: TRBV28; cdr3_aa: ASSPTARQGKLF
clone_size: .; j_call: TRBJ1-2; v_call: TRBV5-1; cdr3_aa: ASSTGTPKLVYT
clone_size: .; j_call: TRBJ2-1; v_call: TRBV3-1/TRBV3-2; cdr3_aa: ASSQGGETGQF
clone_size: .; j_call: TRBJ2-4; v_call: TRBV7-8; cdr3_aa: ASSFFPTSGSAKNIQY
clone_size: .; j_call: TRBJ2-2; v_call: TRBV28; cdr3_aa: ASTLSGGNTGELF
clone_size: .; j_call: TRBJ1-3; v_call: TRBV7-8; cdr3_aa: ASSLGVFSGNTIY
clone_size: .; j_call: TRBJ2-1; v_call: TRBV18; cdr3_aa: ASSPRDSYNEQF
clone_size: .; j_call: TRBJ1-3; v_call: TRBV19; cdr3_aa: ASRGAVSAGNTIY
clone_size: .; j_call: TRBJ2-3; v_call: TRBV28; cdr3_aa: ASRIGLGKADTQY
clone_size: once; j_call: TRBJ2-2; v_call: TRBV24-1; cdr3_aa: ATSAKVTGELF
clone_size: once; j_call: TRBJ1-1; v_call: TRBV6-6; cdr3_aa: ASTYEIRAGAF
clone_size: .; j_call: TRBJ1-1; v_call: TRBV20-1; cdr3_aa: SAPGNTEAF
clone_size: once; j_call: TRBJ2-1; v_call: TRBV25-1; cdr3_aa: ASSWLAGNNEQF
clone_size: once; j_call: TRBJ2-3; v_call: TRBV5-1; cdr3_aa: ASSTYMTGQDTQY
clone_size: .; j_call: TRBJ1-1; v_call: TRBV10-1; cdr3_aa: ASSESQSNTEAF
clone_size: .; j_call: TRBJ1-1; v_call: TRBV3-1/TRBV3-2; cdr3_aa: ASSQRGQGMNTEAF
clone_size: .; j_call: TRBJ2-1; v_call: TRBV4-3; cdr3_aa: ASSRGQGTGVGNEQF
clone_size: .; j_call: TRBJ2-2; v_call: TRBV7-2; cdr3_aa: ASRQGFGELF
clone_size: .; j_call: TRBJ1-5; v_call: TRBV10-2; cdr3_aa: ASRGGASNQPQH
clone_size: .; j_call: TRBJ1-4; v_call: TRBV4-1; cdr3_aa: ASARITGGNEKLF
clone_size: .; j_call: TRBJ2-1; v_call: TRBV7-9; cdr3_aa: ASSPTNEQF
clone_size: .; j_call: TRBJ1-2; v_call: TRBV6-5; cdr3_aa: ASSPRAYYGYT
clone_size: once; j_call: TRBJ1-2; v_call: TRBV29-1; cdr3_aa: SVEEGGGTNYGYT
clone_size: .; j_call: TRBJ2-1; v_call: TRBV7-9; cdr3_aa: ASSLRSSGGWDNEQF
clone_size: .; j_call: TRBJ1-2; v_call: TRBV5-4; cdr3_aa: ASSLPGRDGYT